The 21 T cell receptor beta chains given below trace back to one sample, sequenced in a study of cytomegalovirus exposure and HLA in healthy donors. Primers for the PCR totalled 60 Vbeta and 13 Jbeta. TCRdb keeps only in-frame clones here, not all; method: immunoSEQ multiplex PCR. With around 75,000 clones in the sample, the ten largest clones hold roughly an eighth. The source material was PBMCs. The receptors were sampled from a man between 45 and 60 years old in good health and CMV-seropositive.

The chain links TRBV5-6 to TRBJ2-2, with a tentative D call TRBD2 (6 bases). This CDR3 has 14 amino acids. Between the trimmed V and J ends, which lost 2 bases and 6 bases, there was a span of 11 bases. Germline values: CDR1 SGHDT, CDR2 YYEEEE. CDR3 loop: CASSFGGLAGELFF. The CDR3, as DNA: TGTGCCAGCAGCTTCGGGGGATTGGCCGGGGAGCTGTTTTTT.

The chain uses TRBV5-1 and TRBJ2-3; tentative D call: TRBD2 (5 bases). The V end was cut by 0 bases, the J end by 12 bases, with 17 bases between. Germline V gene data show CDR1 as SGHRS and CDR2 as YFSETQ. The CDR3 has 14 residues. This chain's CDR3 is CASSLGLALPFQYF. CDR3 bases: TGCGCCAGCAGCTTGGGGCTAGCCCTCCCATTTCAGTATTTT.

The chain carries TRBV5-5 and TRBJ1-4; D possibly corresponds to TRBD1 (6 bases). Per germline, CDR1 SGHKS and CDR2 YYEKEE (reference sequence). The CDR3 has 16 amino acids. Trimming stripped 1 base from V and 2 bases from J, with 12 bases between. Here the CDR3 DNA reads TGTGCCAGCAGCTTGATCCGAACAGGGACTAATGAAAAACTGTTTTTT. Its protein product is CASSLIRTGTNEKLFF.

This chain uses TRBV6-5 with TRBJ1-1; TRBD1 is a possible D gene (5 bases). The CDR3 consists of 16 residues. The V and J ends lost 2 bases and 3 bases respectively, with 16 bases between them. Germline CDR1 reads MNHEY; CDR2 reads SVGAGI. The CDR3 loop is CASSYPGGDKDTEAFF. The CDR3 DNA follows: TGTGCCAGCAGTTACCCGGGGGGGGATAAGGACACTGAAGCTTTCTTT.

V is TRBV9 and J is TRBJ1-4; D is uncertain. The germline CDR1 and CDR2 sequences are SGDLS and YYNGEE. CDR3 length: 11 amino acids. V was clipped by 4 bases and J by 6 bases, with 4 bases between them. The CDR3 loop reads CASSSDEKLFF. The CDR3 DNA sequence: TGTGCCAGCAGCTCGGATGAAAAACTGTTTTTT.

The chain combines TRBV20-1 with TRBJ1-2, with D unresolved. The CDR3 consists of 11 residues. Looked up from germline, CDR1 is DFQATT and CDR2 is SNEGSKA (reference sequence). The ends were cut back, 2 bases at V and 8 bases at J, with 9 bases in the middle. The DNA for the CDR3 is TGCAGTGCTAGAACGGAGGGCGGCTACACCTTC. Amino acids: CSARTEGGYTF.

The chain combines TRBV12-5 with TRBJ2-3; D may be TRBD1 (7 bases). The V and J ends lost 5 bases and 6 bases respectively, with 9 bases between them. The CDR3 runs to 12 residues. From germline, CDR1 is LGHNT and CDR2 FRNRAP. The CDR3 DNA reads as TGTGCTAGTGGTGCAGGGGGGGATACGCAGTATTTT. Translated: CASGAGGDTQYF.

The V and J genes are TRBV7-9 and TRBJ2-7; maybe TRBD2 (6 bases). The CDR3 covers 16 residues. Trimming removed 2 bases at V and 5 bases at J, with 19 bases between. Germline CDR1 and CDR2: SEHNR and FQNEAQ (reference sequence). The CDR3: CASSLNLLRTMDEQYF. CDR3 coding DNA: TGTGCCAGCAGCTTAAACTTACTTAGGACTATGGACGAGCAGTACTTC.

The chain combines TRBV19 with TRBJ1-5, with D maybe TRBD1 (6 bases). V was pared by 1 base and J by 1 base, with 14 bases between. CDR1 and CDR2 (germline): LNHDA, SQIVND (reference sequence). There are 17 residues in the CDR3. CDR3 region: CASSIGTEPLSNQPQHF. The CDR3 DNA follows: TGTGCCAGTAGTATAGGGACAGAGCCCTTAAGCAATCAGCCCCAGCATTTT.

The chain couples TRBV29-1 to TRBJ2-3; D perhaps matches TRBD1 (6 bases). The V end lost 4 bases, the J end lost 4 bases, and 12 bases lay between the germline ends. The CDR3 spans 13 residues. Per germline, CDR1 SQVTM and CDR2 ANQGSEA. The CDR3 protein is CSVGRTEADTQYF. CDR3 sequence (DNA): TGCAGCGTTGGGAGGACAGAGGCAGATACGCAGTATTTT.

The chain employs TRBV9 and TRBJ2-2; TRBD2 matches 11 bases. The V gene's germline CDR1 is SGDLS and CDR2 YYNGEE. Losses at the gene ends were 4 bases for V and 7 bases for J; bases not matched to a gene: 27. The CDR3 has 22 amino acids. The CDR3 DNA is TGTGCCAGCAGCCCTCCCCCCGGGGGTGTGACTAGCGGGACCTCTCAGGTCGGGGAGCTGTTTTTT. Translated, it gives CASSPPPGGVTSGTSQVGELFF.

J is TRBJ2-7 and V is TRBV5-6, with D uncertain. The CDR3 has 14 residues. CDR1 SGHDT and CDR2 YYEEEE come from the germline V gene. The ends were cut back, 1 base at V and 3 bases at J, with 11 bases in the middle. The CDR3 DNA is TGTGCCAGCAGCTTGAGGCTAGGTAACTACGAGCAGTACTTC. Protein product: CASSLRLGNYEQYF. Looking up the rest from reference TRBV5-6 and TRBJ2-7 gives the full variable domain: DAGVTQSPTHLIKTRGQQVTLRCSPKSGHDTVSWYQQALGQGPQFIFQYYEEEERQRGNFPDRFSGHQFPNYSSELNVNALLLGDSALYLCASSLRLGNYEQYFGPGTRLTVT.

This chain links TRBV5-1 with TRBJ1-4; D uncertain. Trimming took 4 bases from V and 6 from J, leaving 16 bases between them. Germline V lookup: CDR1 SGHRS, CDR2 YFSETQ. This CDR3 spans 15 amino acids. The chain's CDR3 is CASSPSRGGDEKLFF. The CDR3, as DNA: TGCGCCAGCAGCCCCAGTCGGGGTGGGGATGAAAAACTGTTTTTT.

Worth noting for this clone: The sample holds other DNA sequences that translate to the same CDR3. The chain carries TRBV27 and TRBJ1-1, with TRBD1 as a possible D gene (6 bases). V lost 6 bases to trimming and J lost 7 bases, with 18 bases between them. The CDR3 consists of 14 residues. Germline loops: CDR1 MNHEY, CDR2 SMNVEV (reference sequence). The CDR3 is CASSGGGYGVEAFF. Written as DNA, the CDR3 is TGTGCCAGCAGCGGGGGGGGCTACGGCGTTGAAGCTTTCTTT.

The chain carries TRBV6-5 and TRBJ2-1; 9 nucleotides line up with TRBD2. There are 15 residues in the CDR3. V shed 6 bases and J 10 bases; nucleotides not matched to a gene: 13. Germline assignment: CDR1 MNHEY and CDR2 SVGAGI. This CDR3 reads CASRKTSGVKKEQFF. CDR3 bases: TGTGCCAGCAGGAAGACTAGCGGCGTTAAAAAGGAGCAGTTCTTC.

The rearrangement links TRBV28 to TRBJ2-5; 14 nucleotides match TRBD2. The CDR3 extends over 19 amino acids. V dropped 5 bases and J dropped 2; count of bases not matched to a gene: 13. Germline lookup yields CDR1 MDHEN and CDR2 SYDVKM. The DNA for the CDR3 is TGTGCCAGCAGTCTATCCGGGACTAGCGGGGGCCCCCATCAAGAGACCCAGTACTTC. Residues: CASSLSGTSGGPHQETQYF.

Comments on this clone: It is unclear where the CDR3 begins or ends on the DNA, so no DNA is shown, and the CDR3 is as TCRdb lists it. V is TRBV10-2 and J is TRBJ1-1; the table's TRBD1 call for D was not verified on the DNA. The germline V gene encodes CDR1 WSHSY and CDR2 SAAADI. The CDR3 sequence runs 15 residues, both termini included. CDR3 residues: CASILGQGVNTEAFF.

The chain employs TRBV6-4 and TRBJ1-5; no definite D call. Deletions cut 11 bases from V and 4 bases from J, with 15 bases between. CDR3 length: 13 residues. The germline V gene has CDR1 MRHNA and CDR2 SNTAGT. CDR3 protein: CAATRTGNQPQHF. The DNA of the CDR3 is TGTGCCGCAACACGGACGGGAAATCAGCCCCAGCATTTT.

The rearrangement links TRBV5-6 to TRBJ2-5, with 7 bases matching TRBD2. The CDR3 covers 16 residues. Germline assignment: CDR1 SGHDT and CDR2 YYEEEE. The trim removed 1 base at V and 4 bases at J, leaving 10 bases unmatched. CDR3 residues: CASSLYGTMQGETQYF. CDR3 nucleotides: TGTGCCAGCAGCTTGTATGGGACTATGCAAGGAGAGACCCAGTACTTC.

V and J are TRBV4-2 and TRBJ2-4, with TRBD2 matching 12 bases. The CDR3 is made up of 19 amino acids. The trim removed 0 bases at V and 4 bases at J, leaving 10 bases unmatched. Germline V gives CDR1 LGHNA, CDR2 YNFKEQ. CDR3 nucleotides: TGTGCCAGCAGCCAAGAAGCACTAGCGGGGGGCCAGAGGAAAAACATTCAGTACTTC. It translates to CASSQEALAGGQRKNIQYF.

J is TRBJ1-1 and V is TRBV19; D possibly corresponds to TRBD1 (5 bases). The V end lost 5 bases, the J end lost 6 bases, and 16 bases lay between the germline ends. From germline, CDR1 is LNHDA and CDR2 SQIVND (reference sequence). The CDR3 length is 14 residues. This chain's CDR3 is CASSRVGAVPEAFF. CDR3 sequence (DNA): TGTGCCAGTAGTCGGGTTGGGGCAGTACCTGAAGCTTTCTTT. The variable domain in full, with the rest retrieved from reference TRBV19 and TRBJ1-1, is DGGITQSPKYLFRKEGQNVTLSCEQNLNHDAMYWYRQDPGQGLRLIYYSQIVNDFQKGDIAEGYSVSREKKESFPLTVTSAQKNPTAFYLCASSRVGAVPEAFFGQGTRLTVV.